A single TCR beta chain is shown here with its context. Original analysis: Amplification from reference gene primers served as the basis for estimated nucleated cell counts. Clones were sequenced by immunoSEQ multiplex PCR, and TCRdb holds only the in-frame ones, with some missing. For V, J and clone size, that table is used; D and trimming come from the DNA. The sample has about 210,000 clones; approximately 85% are singletons. The sample belongs to a study of blood T cell repertoires in COVID-19. Study information: Acute and convalescent COVID-19 specimens originated in the United States, Italy and Spain. T cells, B-cell-depleted T cells, or PBMCs supplied cDNA or gDNA.

The CDR3 consists of 14 residues. V gave up 4 bases and J gave up 8 bases; unmatched junction bases: 8. The germline V gene has CDR1 MNHEY and CDR2 SMNVEV (reference sequence). The chain combines TRBV27 with TRBJ1-2; 9 bases agree with TRBD1. This TCR was sampled from a woman in her 50s with active or convalescent COVID-19. The sequenced material came from peripheral blood. This CDR3 reads CASSSPGQGWGYTF. CDR3 nucleotide sequence: TGTGCCAGCAGTTCCCCGGGACAGGGTTGGGGCTACACCTTC.